This TCR beta chain was recorded in a study of beta chain features in type 1 diabetes. Regarding the study as a whole: For Type 1 diabetes patients, all four CD4+ subsets carried TCRB CDR3s that were moderately but significantly shorter. Type 1 diabetes patients had VDJ junctions that carried fewer insertions and more deletions. cDNA-based reads could over-represent cells with high TCR expression.

Of the isolated RNA, all was reverse transcribed, and so the sequenced material was expressed TCRB transcripts. Produced via immunoSEQ multiplex PCR; TCRdb's table is partial and in-frame only. The table shows about 150,000 clones, with about 9.4% occurring only once. The CDR3 contains 14 residues. Germline assignment: CDR1 LGHNA and CDR2 YSLEER. Germline trimming cut 4 bases from V and 5 bases from J; bases unmatched to any gene: 7. This clone was seen a few times. Antigen: not known. At the DNA level, this CDR3 is encoded by other sequences in the same sample as well. The genes are TRBV4-3 and TRBJ1-1; 7 positions agree with TRBD1. Sequenced: central memory CD4+ T cells from blood. The origin of this receptor is a man aged 25-45 years with type 1 diabetes. CDR3: CASSPTTGRTEAFF. The CDR3 DNA is TGCGCCAGCAGCCCGACGACAGGGCGGACTGAAGCTTTCTTT.